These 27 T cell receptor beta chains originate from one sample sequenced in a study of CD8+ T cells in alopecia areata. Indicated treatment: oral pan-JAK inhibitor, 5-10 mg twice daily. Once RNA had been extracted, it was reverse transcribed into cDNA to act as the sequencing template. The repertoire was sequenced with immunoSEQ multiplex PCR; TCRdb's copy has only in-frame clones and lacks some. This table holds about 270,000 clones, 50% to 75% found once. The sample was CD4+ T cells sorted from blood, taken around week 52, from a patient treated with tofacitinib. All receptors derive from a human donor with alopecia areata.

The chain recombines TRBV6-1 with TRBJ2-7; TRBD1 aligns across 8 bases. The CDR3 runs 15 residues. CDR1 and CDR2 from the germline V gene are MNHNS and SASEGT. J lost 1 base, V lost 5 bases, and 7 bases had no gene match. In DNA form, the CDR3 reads TGTGCCAGCAGTTCGACAGGGGCGTTATCCTACGAGCAGTACTTC. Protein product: CASSSTGALSYEQYF.

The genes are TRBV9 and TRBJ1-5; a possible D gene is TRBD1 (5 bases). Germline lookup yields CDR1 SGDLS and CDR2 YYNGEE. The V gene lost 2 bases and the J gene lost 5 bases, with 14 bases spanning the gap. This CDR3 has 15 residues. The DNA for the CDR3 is TGTGCCAGCAGCGTTGCGGCAGGGTGGGATCAGCCCCAGCATTTT. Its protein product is CASSVAAGWDQPQHF.

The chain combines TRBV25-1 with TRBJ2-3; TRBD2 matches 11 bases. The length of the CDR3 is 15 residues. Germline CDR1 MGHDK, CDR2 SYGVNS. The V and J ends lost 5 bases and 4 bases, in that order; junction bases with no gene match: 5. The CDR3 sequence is CASSKTSGGSDTQYF. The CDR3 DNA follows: TGTGCCAGCAGTAAAACTAGCGGGGGCTCAGATACGCAGTATTTT.

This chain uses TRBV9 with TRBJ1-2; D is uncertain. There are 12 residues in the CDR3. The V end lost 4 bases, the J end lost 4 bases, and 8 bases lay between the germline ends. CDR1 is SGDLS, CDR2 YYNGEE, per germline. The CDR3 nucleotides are TGTGCCAGCAGCCCTACTACCTATGGCTACACCTTC. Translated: CASSPTTYGYTF.

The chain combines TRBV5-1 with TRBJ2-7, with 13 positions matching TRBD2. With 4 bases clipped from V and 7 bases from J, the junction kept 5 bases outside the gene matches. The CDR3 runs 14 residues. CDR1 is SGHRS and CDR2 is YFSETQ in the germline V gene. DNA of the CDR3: TGCGCCAGCAGCCGCGGGACTAGCGGGGAGGAGCAGTACTTC. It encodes CASSRGTSGEEQYF.

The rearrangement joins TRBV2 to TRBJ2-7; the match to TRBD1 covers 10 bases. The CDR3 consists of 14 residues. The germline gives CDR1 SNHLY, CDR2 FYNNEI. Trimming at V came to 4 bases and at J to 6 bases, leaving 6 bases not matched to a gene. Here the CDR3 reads CASSGGQGLPEQYF. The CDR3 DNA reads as TGTGCCAGCAGTGGGGGACAGGGGCTCCCCGAGCAGTACTTC. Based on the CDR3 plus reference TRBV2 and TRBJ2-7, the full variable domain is EPEVTQTPSHQVTQMGQEVILRCVPISNHLYFYWYRQILGQKVEFLVSFYNNEISEKSEIFDDQFSVERPDGSNFTLKIRSTKLEDSAMYFCASSGGQGLPEQYFGPGTRLTVT.

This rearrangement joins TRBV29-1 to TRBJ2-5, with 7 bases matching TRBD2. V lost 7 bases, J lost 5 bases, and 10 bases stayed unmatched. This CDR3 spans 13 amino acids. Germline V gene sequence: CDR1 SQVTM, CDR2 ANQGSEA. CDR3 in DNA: TGCAGCGGATCTAGCGGTGTACGGGAGACCCAGTACTTC. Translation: CSGSSGVRETQYF.

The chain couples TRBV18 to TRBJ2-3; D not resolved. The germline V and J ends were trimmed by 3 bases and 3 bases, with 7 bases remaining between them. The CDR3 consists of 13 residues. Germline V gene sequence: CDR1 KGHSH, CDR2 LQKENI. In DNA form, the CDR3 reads TGTGCCAGCTCACCGGAATTTACAGATACGCAGTATTTT. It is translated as CASSPEFTDTQYF.

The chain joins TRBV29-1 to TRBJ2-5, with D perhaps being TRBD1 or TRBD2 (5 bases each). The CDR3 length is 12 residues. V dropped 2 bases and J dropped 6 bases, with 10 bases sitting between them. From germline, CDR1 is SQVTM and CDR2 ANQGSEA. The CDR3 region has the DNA TGCAGCGTTGAATTCGAGGGGAAGACCCAGTACTTC. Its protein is CSVEFEGKTQYF.

CDR3: CASSLERGQETQYF. The CDR3 DNA reads as TGCGCCAGCAGCTTGGAGAGGGGGCAAGAGACCCAGTACTTC. The chain is built from TRBV5-1 and TRBJ2-5; D might be TRBD1 (6 bases). CDR3 length: 14 residues. V was pared by 0 bases and J by 2 bases, with 8 bases between. The germline CDR1 and CDR2 sequences are SGHRS and YFSETQ.

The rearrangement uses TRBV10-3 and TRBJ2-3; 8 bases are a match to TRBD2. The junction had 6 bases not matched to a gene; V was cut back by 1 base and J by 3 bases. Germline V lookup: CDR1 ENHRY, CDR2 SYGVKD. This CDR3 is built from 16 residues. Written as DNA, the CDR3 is TGTGCCATCAGTGAGTTCAGTAGCGGGACAACAGATACGCAGTATTTT. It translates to CAISEFSSGTTDTQYF.

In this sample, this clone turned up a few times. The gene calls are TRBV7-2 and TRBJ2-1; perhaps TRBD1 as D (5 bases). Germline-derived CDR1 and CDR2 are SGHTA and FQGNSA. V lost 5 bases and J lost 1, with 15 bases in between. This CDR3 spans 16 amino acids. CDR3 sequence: CASSPQGVGSYNEQFF. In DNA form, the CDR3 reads TGTGCCAGCAGCCCTCAAGGGGTGGGGTCCTACAATGAGCAGTTCTTC.

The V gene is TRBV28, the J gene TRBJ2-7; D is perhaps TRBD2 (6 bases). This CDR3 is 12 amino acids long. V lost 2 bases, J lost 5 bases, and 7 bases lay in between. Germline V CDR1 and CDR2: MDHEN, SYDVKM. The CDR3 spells CASSLTSNEQYF. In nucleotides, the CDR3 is TGTGCCAGCAGTTTAACTAGCAACGAGCAGTACTTC.

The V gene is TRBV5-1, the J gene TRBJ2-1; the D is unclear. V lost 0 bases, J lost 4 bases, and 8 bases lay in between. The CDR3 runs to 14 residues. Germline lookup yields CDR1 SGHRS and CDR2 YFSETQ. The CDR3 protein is CASSLEGRYNEQFF. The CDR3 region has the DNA TGCGCCAGCAGCTTGGAGGGCAGGTACAATGAGCAGTTCTTC.

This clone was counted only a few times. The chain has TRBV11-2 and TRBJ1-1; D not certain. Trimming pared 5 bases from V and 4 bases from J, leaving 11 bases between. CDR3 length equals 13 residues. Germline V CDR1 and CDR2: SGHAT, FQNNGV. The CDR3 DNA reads TGTGCCAGCAGCCGACTGAGAGCCACTGAAGCTTTCTTT. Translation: CASSRLRATEAFF.

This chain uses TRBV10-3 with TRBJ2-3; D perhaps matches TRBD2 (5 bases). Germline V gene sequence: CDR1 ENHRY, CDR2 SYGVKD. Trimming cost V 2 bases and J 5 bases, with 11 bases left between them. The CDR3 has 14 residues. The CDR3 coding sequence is TGTGCCATCAGTGAGACTAGGGCCGGAGATACGCAGTATTTT. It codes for CAISETRAGDTQYF.

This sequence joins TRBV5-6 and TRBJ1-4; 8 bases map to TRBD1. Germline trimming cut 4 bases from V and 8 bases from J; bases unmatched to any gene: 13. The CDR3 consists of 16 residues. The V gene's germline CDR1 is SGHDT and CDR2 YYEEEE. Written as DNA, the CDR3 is TGTGCCAGCAGCCCGAACGTTCGTGGACAGGGAGAAAAACTGTTTTTT. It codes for CASSPNVRGQGEKLFF.

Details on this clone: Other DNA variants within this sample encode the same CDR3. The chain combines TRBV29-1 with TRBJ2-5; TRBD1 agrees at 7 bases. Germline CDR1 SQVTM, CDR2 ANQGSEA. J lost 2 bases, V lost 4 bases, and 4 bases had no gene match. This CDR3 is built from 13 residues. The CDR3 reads CSVARDRQETQYF. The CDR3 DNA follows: TGCAGCGTTGCAAGGGACAGACAAGAGACCCAGTACTTC.

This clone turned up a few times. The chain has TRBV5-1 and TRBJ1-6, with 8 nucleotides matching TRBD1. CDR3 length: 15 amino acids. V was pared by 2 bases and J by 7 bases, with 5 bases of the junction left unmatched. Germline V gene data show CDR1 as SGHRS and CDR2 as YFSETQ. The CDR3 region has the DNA TGCGCCAGCAGCTTACAGGGGGATCGAAATTCACCCCTCCACTTT. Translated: CASSLQGDRNSPLHF.

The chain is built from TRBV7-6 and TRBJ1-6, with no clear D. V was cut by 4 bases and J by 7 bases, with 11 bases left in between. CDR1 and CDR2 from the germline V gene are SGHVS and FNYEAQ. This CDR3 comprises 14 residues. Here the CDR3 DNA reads TGTGCCAGCAGCTCCAGGACTGGGAATTCACCCCTCCACTTT. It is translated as CASSSRTGNSPLHF.

For the CDR3, the DNA is TGCAGCGTTGTGGGAAACTCCTACGAGCAGTACTTC. Translating it yields CSVVGNSYEQYF. The chain combines TRBV29-1 with TRBJ2-7; D uncertain. Germline CDR1 is SQVTM and CDR2 is ANQGSEA. The CDR3 loop spans 12 amino acids. Deletions cut 4 bases from V and 0 bases from J, with 7 bases between.

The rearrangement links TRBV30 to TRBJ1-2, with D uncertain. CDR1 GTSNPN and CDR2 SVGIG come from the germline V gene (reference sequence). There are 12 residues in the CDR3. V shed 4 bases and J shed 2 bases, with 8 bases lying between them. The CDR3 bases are TGTGCCTGGAACCTGGGAAACTATGGCTACACCTTC. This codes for CAWNLGNYGYTF.

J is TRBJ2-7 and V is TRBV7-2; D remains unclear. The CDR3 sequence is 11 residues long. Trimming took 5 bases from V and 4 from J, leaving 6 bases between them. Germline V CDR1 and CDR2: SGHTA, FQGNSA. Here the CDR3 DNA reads TGTGCCAGCAGCCCTGATTACGAGCAGTACTTC. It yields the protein CASSPDYEQYF.

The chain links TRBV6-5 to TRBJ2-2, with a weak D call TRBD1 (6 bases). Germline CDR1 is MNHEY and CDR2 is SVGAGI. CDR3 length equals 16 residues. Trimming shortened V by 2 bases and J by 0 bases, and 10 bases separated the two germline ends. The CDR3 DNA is TGTGCCAGCAGTTACCATCACAGGGCGAACACCGGGGAGCTGTTTTTT. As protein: CASSYHHRANTGELFF.

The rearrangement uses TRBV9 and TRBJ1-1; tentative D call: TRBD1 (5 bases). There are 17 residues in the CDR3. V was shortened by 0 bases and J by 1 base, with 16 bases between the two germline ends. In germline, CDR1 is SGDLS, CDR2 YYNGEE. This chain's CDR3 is CASSVAVGAPGNTEAFF. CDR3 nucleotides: TGTGCCAGCAGCGTAGCTGTAGGGGCCCCAGGGAACACTGAAGCTTTCTTT.

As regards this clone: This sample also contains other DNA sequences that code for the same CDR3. CDR3: CASSPGLAGAQETQYF. For the CDR3, the DNA is TGCGCCAGCAGCCCCGGACTAGCGGGGGCCCAAGAGACCCAGTACTTC. The V gene is TRBV5-1, the J gene TRBJ2-5; 13 nucleotides line up with TRBD2. Germline assignment: CDR1 SGHRS and CDR2 YFSETQ. CDR3 length: 16 residues. V dropped 4 bases and J dropped 1; count of bases not matched to a gene: 4.

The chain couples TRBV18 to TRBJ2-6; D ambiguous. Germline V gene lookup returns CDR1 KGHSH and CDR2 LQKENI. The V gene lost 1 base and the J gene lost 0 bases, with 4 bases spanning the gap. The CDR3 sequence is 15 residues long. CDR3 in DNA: TGTGCCAGCTCACCACGGAACTCTGGGGCCAACGTCCTGACTTTC. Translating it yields CASSPRNSGANVLTF.